This T cell receptor beta chain was captured in a study of shared clonotypes between healthy human individuals. Assay used: immunoSEQ multiplex PCR; TCRdb lists only in-frame clones, some missing. The profile shows about 2 million clones, less than 95% of them singletons. As defined, naive CD8 cells were CD45RO-negative and positively selected for CCR7, with terminally differentiated effector memory CD45RA+ cells excluded. CDR3 size: 14 residues. Per the germline V gene, CDR1 is SEHNR and CDR2 is FQNEAQ (reference sequence). Losses at the gene ends were 3 bases for V and 2 bases for J; bases not matched to a gene: 2. Of note for this clone: Other DNA variants within this sample encode the same CDR3.

Sequencing was performed on naive CD8+ T cells sorted from blood. V is TRBV7-9 and J is TRBJ2-5; 8 bases fit TRBD2. This clonotype originated in a young man in good health. This CDR3 is CASSLPGGQETQYF. The DNA of the CDR3 is TGTGCCAGCAGCTTGCCGGGGGGGCAAGAGACCCAGTACTTC.